These 22 T cell receptor beta chains originate from one sample sequenced in a study of a mutant IDH1 vaccine in newly diagnosed glioma. These receptors' antigens are unknown. Using immunoSEQ multiplex PCR, the repertoire was profiled, and TCRdb retains in-frame clones only, with some absent. The sample has tens of thousands of clones; around 94% are singletons. Regarding time point: week 35, safety follow-up. Alongside topical imiquimod, each dose of vaccine comprised 300 ug of mutant IDH1 20-mer peptide. The sample in question was PBMCs, obtained from a glioma patient whose treatment included an IDH1 peptide vaccine. These receptors came from a man aged 50 or older with glioma.

The gene calls are TRBV5-1 and TRBJ1-2; D is unresolved. The CDR3 contains 15 residues. Germline CDR1 SGHRS, CDR2 YFSETQ. V was cut by 6 bases and J by 3 bases, with 18 bases left in between. The CDR3 region has the DNA TGCGCCAGCACTAAATCCGTCCCGGGCGACTATGGCTACACCTTC. This encodes CASTKSVPGDYGYTF.

The chain employs TRBV7-2 and TRBJ2-1; 15 bases map to TRBD2. With V trimmed by 2 bases and J by 7 bases, 9 bases remained unmatched. CDR1 and CDR2 from the germline V gene are SGHTA and FQGNSA. This CDR3 has 18 amino acids. The CDR3 is CASSLTGTSGGQGNEQFF. The CDR3 DNA reads TGTGCCAGCAGCTTAACCGGGACTAGCGGGGGGCAGGGTAATGAGCAGTTCTTC.

CDR3 nucleotide sequence: TGTGCCAGCAGCTCGCAAGACAGGGGGAGCTGGGAGACCCAGTACTTC. It translates to CASSSQDRGSWETQYF. This chain connects TRBV7-9 to TRBJ2-5; 9 positions agree with TRBD1. Trimming at V came to 4 bases and at J to 5 bases, leaving 11 bases not matched to a gene. Germline V gives CDR1 SEHNR, CDR2 FQNEAQ (reference sequence). The CDR3 loop spans 16 amino acids.

The V call is TRBV19, the J call TRBJ2-3; 7 bases align to TRBD1. Germline loops: CDR1 LNHDA, CDR2 SQIVND (reference sequence). The V and J ends lost 4 bases and 2 bases, in that order; junction bases with no gene match: 6. CDR3 size: 15 residues. CDR3 DNA: TGTGCCAGTAGTACCCCGGGACAGATCACAGATACGCAGTATTTT. Its protein product is CASSTPGQITDTQYF.

This chain uses TRBV13 with TRBJ2-1; 7 bases line up with TRBD1. In germline, CDR1 is PRHDT, CDR2 FYEKMQ (reference sequence). The CDR3 length is 16 residues. V gave up 5 bases and J gave up 6 bases; unmatched junction bases: 13. This chain's CDR3 is CASSTPGTARSNEQFF. The CDR3 nucleotides are TGTGCCAGCAGCACTCCCGGGACAGCTAGGTCCAATGAGCAGTTCTTC.

The V and J genes are TRBV9 and TRBJ1-2; no clear D gene. Germline V gene lookup returns CDR1 SGDLS and CDR2 YYNGEE. The V gene lost 0 bases and the J gene lost 2 bases, with 5 bases spanning the gap. The CDR3 is 13 residues long. In nucleotides, the CDR3 is TGTGCCAGCAGCGTAGGGCGGAACTATGGCTACACCTTC. This gives the protein CASSVGRNYGYTF.

The chain links TRBV6-1 to TRBJ2-3; 11 bases match TRBD2. The germline CDR1 and CDR2 sequences are MNHNS and SASEGT. Unmatched junction bases numbered 7, after V lost 9 bases and J lost 5 bases. This CDR3 is built from 14 residues. DNA of the CDR3: TGTGCCAGTGGGGGGCTAGCGGGAGGAGATACGCAGTATTTT. Protein sequence: CASGGLAGGDTQYF.

CDR3 amino acids: CASRTDHEQYF. DNA for the CDR3: TGCGCCAGCAGAACGGACCACGAGCAGTACTTC. The chain links TRBV5-1 to TRBJ2-7; no clear D. CDR1 and CDR2 (germline): SGHRS, YFSETQ. V lost 5 bases and J 5 bases, leaving 8 bases between the germline ends. The CDR3 length is 11 residues. The whole variable domain, filled in from reference TRBV5-1 and TRBJ2-7, reads KAGVTQTPRYLIKTRGQQVTLSCSPISGHRSVSWYQQTPGQGLQFLFEYFSETQRNKGNFPGRFSGRQFSNSRSEMNVSTLELGDSALYLCASRTDHEQYFGPGTRLTVT.

This clone was seen a single time. The rearrangement uses TRBV7-2 and TRBJ1-2, with a tentative D call TRBD1 (6 bases). CDR3 length: 15 residues. Germline assignment: CDR1 SGHTA and CDR2 FQGNSA. V lost 4 bases and J 1 base, leaving 13 bases between the germline ends. CDR3 sequence: CASSYRVRRNYGYTF. In DNA form, the CDR3 reads TGTGCCAGCAGCTACAGGGTTCGGCGTAACTATGGCTACACCTTC.

The chain employs TRBV29-1 and TRBJ1-2; tentative D call: TRBD1 (5 bases). Trimming removed 6 bases from V and 7 bases from J, with 15 bases in between. The length of the CDR3 is 12 residues. Germline CDR1 reads SQVTM; CDR2 reads ANQGSEA. CDR3: CSVPGPGSGYTF. CDR3 coding DNA: TGCAGCGTGCCGGGACCGGGTAGTGGCTACACCTTC.

The chain employs TRBV28 and TRBJ2-3; D might be TRBD2 (6 bases). This CDR3 has 16 residues. Between the trimmed V and J ends, which lost 7 bases and 4 bases, there was a span of 21 bases. Germline V gene sequence: CDR1 MDHEN, CDR2 SYDVKM. Written as DNA, the CDR3 is TGTGCCAGCACCCAAATCGGGACTCTCGCCGCAGATACGCAGTATTTT. Translating it yields CASTQIGTLAADTQYF. Combining the CDR3 with reference TRBV28 and TRBJ2-3 gives the whole variable domain DVKVTQSSRYLVKRTGEKVFLECVQDMDHENMFWYRQDPGLGLRLIYFSYDVKMKEKGDIPEGYSVSREKKERFSLILESASTNQTSMYLCASTQIGTLAADTQYFGPGTRLTVL.

This chain joins TRBV6-5 and TRBJ1-4; 7 bases match TRBD1. CDR1 MNHEY and CDR2 SVGAGI come from the germline V gene. The V and J ends lost 0 bases and 7 bases, in that order; junction bases with no gene match: 8. The CDR3 sequence is 16 residues long. CDR3 in amino acids: CASSYSGGGAVEKLFF. CDR3 nucleotides: TGTGCCAGCAGTTACTCAGGAGGGGGCGCGGTTGAAAAACTGTTTTTT.

The CDR3 DNA reads as TGCGCCAGCAGCTTGGGGAACACAGATACGCAGTATTTT. This gives the protein CASSLGNTDTQYF. The V call is TRBV5-1, the J call TRBJ2-3; no clear D gene. Germline V gene sequence: CDR1 SGHRS, CDR2 YFSETQ. V gave up 0 bases and J gave up 2 bases, with 4 bases separating them. The CDR3 has 13 residues.

V gene TRBV28 combines with J gene TRBJ2-5; D is uncertain. V was clipped by 3 bases and J by 0 bases, with 8 bases between them. The germline V gene has CDR1 MDHEN and CDR2 SYDVKM. The CDR3 is 14 residues long. This CDR3 is CASSLEIDQETQYF. DNA for the CDR3: TGTGCCAGCAGTTTGGAGATCGACCAAGAGACCCAGTACTTC. The full variable domain, its missing parts supplied by reference TRBV28 and TRBJ2-5, is DVKVTQSSRYLVKRTGEKVFLECVQDMDHENMFWYRQDPGLGLRLIYFSYDVKMKEKGDIPEGYSVSREKKERFSLILESASTNQTSMYLCASSLEIDQETQYFGPGTRLLVL.

The chain recombines TRBV7-3 with TRBJ1-1; D is possibly TRBD1 (5 bases). Trimming took off 3 bases at V and 8 bases at J, with 13 bases between the two ends. Germline CDR1 and CDR2: SGHTA and FQGTGA. The CDR3 is made up of 13 amino acids. The CDR3 sequence is CASSFKHGGEAFF. As DNA, the CDR3 is TGTGCCAGCAGCTTCAAACACGGGGGAGAAGCTTTCTTT.

This chain joins TRBV18 and TRBJ2-1; tentative D call: TRBD2 (6 bases). Trimming pared 3 bases from V and 5 bases from J, leaving 14 bases between. CDR1 is KGHSH and CDR2 is LQKENI in the germline V gene. This CDR3 has 15 residues. The CDR3 protein is CASSPPGGGNNEQFF. In DNA, the CDR3 is TGTGCCAGCTCACCGCCTGGGGGAGGCAACAATGAGCAGTTCTTC.

The chain combines TRBV5-6 with TRBJ2-7; D is unclear. From germline, CDR1 is SGHDT and CDR2 YYEEEE. The germline V and J ends were trimmed by 4 bases and 0 bases, with 8 bases remaining between them. The CDR3 consists of 13 residues. CDR3 loop: CASSALSSYEQYF. In DNA, the CDR3 is TGTGCCAGCAGCGCACTCAGCTCCTACGAGCAGTACTTC. Combining the CDR3 with reference TRBV5-6 and TRBJ2-7 gives the whole variable domain DAGVTQSPTHLIKTRGQQVTLRCSPKSGHDTVSWYQQALGQGPQFIFQYYEEEERQRGNFPDRFSGHQFPNYSSELNVNALLLGDSALYLCASSALSSYEQYFGPGTRLTVT.

The chain has TRBV4-1 and TRBJ1-1; 8 nucleotides line up with TRBD1. After removal of 1 base from V and 6 bases from J, the junction contained 7 bases not matched to a gene. Germline V gene sequence: CDR1 MGHRA, CDR2 YSYEKL. The CDR3 has 15 amino acids. CDR3 DNA: TGCGCCAGCAGCCAAGCTGACAGGGGAACCTCTGAAGCTTTCTTT. Translated: CASSQADRGTSEAFF.

The gene calls are TRBV13 and TRBJ2-1, with D unresolved. Germline assignment: CDR1 PRHDT and CDR2 FYEKMQ (reference sequence). The V and J ends lost 0 bases and 0 bases respectively, with 9 bases between them. This CDR3 comprises 16 residues. CDR3 region: CASSLGLASSYNEQFF. The CDR3 nucleotides are TGTGCCAGCAGCTTAGGCCTGGCTAGCTCCTACAATGAGCAGTTCTTC.

The genes are TRBV7-2 and TRBJ2-2, with no clear D. Trimming cost V 1 base and J 2 bases, with 11 bases left between them. This CDR3 spans 16 amino acids. The germline V gene has CDR1 SGHTA and CDR2 FQGNSA. CDR3 sequence reads: CASSLEGVGNTGELFF. Written as DNA, the CDR3 is TGTGCCAGCAGCTTAGAGGGCGTAGGAAACACCGGGGAGCTGTTTTTT.

The chain recombines TRBV19 with TRBJ2-5; D perhaps matches TRBD1 (5 bases). CDR3 length: 15 residues. V was shortened by 6 bases and J by 5 bases, with 19 bases between the two germline ends. From germline, CDR1 is LNHDA and CDR2 SQIVND (reference sequence). This CDR3 reads CASSNPWGGEETQYF. The CDR3 DNA reads as TGTGCCAGTAGCAACCCATGGGGCGGTGAGGAGACCCAGTACTTC.

The chain recombines TRBV4-2 with TRBJ2-3; no clear D. The CDR3 length is 16 residues. The V gene's germline CDR1 is LGHNA and CDR2 YNFKEQ. Trimming shortened V by 0 bases and J by 0 bases, and 10 bases separated the two germline ends. The CDR3: CASSQDPTTSTDTQYF. The CDR3 DNA sequence: TGTGCCAGCAGCCAAGATCCGACAACTAGCACAGATACGCAGTATTTT.